Listed below are T cell receptor beta chains from one sample, sequenced in a study of siplizumab effects on memory and regulatory T cells. Profiling relied on immunoSEQ multiplex PCR, and the TCRdb table lists in-frame clones only, not all of them. The repertoire holds over 95,000 clones, roughly 95% seen once, with over 0.15% in the top ten. Sequencing was carried out using non-Treg CD4+ T cells sorted from blood. The receptors originated from a human donor in good health. CDR3s include the opening cysteine and the closing phenylalanine or tryptophan. The D gene is left open where the match is weak. Part of the rows lack a size; the others show once, few, many or a class for expanded clones.

V: TRBV4-1; size: -; D: -; J: TRBJ2-5; CDR3: CASSQTGFRETQYF; DNA: TGCGCCAGCAGCCAAACAGGTTTCAGGGAGACCCAGTACTTC
V: TRBV18; size: -; D: -; J: TRBJ2-7; CDR3: CASSRASLGDEQYF; DNA: TGTGCCAGCTCACGGGCCTCCCTTGGCGACGAGCAGTACTTC
V: TRBV6-4; size: -; D: -; J: TRBJ1-6; CDR3: CASSDEVGARSPLHF; DNA: TGTGCCAGCAGCGACGAGGTGGGCGCGAGATCACCCCTCCACTTT
V: TRBV30; size: -; D: -; J: TRBJ2-3; CDR3: CAWSSSDGRTQYF; DNA: TGTGCCTGGAGTAGTTCGGACGGTAGGACGCAGTATTTT
V: TRBV19; size: -; D: -; J: TRBJ1-2; CDR3: CASSLGVGDYGYTF; DNA: TGTGCCAGTAGCCTGGGGGTAGGAGACTATGGCTACACCTTC
V: TRBV4-1; size: -; D: TRBD2; J: TRBJ2-1; CDR3: CASSHPGGANEQFF; DNA: TGCGCCAGCAGCCACCCCGGGGGGGCGAATGAGCAGTTCTTC
V: TRBV19; size: -; D: TRBD1; J: TRBJ1-4; CDR3: CASSIGWTGRGNPEKLFF; DNA: TGTGCCAGTAGTATAGGTTGGACAGGGCGGGGGAATCCCGAAAAACTGTTTTTT
V: TRBV5-1; size: -; D: -; J: TRBJ1-2; CDR3: CASSPLPGRGYTF; DNA: TGCGCCAGCAGCCCTCTCCCCGGGAGAGGCTACACCTTC
V: TRBV28; size: -; D: -; J: TRBJ2-7; CDR3: CASSLKQYYDGQYF; DNA: TGTGCCAGCAGTTTAAAACAGTACTACGATGGGCAGTACTTC
V: TRBV5-6; size: -; D: TRBD1; J: TRBJ2-2; CDR3: CASSLAGTAGELFF; DNA: TGTGCCAGCAGCTTGGCCGGGACAGCCGGGGAGCTGTTTTTT
V: TRBV10-2; size: -; D: -; J: TRBJ1-1; CDR3: CASFIGRGNTEAFF; DNA: TGCGCCAGCTTTATCGGACGGGGGAACACTGAAGCTTTCTTT
V: TRBV4-1; size: -; D: -; J: TRBJ2-7; CDR3: CASSSPGLESSYEQYF; DNA: TGCGCCAGCAGCTCGCCGGGACTGGAGAGCTCCTACGAGCAGTACTTC
V: TRBV5-1; size: -; D: -; J: TRBJ1-3; CDR3: CASSLGWNSGNTIYF; DNA: TGCGCCAGCAGCTTGGGGTGGAACTCTGGAAACACCATATATTTT
V: TRBV19; size: -; D: -; J: TRBJ2-1; CDR3: CASSKVRNEQFF; DNA: TGTGCCAGTAGTAAAGTCCGCAATGAGCAGTTCTTC
V: TRBV10-2; size: -; D: -; J: TRBJ1-6; CDR3: CASSGSLNSPLHF; DNA: TGCGCCAGCAGTGGGTCTCTCAATTCACCCCTCCACTTT
V: TRBV9; size: -; D: TRBD1; J: TRBJ2-3; CDR3: CASSGIDKGDSVTDTQYF; DNA: TGTGCCAGCAGCGGCATAGATAAGGGGGACAGCGTCACAGATACGCAGTATTTT
V: TRBV30; size: once; D: -; J: TRBJ2-1; CDR3: CARVGEGSYNEQFF; DNA: TGTGCCCGCGTAGGCGAGGGCTCCTACAATGAGCAGTTCTTC
V: TRBV7-6; size: once; D: -; J: TRBJ2-3; CDR3: CASSFRRGGAKSTDTQYF; DNA: TGTGCCAGCAGCTTTCGAAGAGGGGGGGCAAAAAGCACAGATACGCAGTATTTT
V: TRBV7-2; size: -; D: TRBD2; J: TRBJ2-2; CDR3: CASSYLAGGRTGELFF; DNA: TGTGCCAGCAGCTATCTAGCGGGGGGGCGCACCGGGGAGCTGTTTTTT
V: TRBV30; size: -; D: -; J: TRBJ2-7; CDR3: CAWTSHGPVYEQYF; DNA: TGTGCCTGGACTTCACACGGGCCGGTCTACGAGCAGTACTTC
V: TRBV5-1; size: -; D: TRBD1; J: TRBJ1-1; CDR3: CASSLDRANTEAFF; DNA: TGCGCCAGCAGCTTAGACAGGGCGAACACTGAAGCTTTCTTT
V: TRBV5-5; size: few; D: TRBD1; J: TRBJ1-1; CDR3: CASSFTGDTEAFF; DNA: TGTGCCAGCAGCTTCACAGGGGACACTGAAGCTTTCTTT
V: TRBV7-9; size: once; D: -; J: TRBJ2-1; CDR3: CASSPWGFQQFF; DNA: TGTGCCAGCAGCCCCTGGGGGTTTCAACAGTTCTTC
V: TRBV9; size: -; D: -; J: TRBJ2-1; CDR3: CASSVGLMATNNEQFF; DNA: TGTGCCAGCAGCGTAGGATTAATGGCTACCAACAATGAGCAGTTCTTC
V: TRBV25-1; size: -; D: -; J: TRBJ2-2; CDR3: CASSESQLWELFF; DNA: TGTGCCAGCAGTGAATCCCAGTTGTGGGAGCTGTTTTTT
V: TRBV5-4; size: once; D: TRBD2; J: TRBJ2-7; CDR3: CASSSGLAGAGYEQYF; DNA: TGTGCCAGCAGTTCCGGACTAGCGGGGGCCGGGTACGAGCAGTACTTC
V: TRBV7-9; size: -; D: TRBD2; J: TRBJ2-1; CDR3: CASSLVSALAGGYNEQFF; DNA: TGTGCCAGCAGCTTAGTATCGGCACTAGCGGGGGGTTACAATGAGCAGTTCTTC
V: TRBV5-1; size: -; D: -; J: TRBJ2-1; CDR3: CASSRPGDEQFF; DNA: TGCGCCAGCAGCCGTCCAGGGGATGAGCAGTTCTTC
V: TRBV28; size: -; D: -; J: TRBJ1-3; CDR3: CASGSAAISSGNTIYF; DNA: TGTGCCAGCGGTTCGGCGGCGATATCCTCTGGAAACACCATATATTTT
V: TRBV5-1; size: once; D: -; J: TRBJ2-3; CDR3: CASSSAGRTDTQYF; DNA: TGCGCCAGCAGCTCTGCGGGCAGGACAGATACGCAGTATTTT
V: TRBV7-8; size: -; D: -; J: TRBJ2-7; CDR3: CASSSRTDYEQYF; DNA: TGTGCCAGCAGCTCTCGGACGGATTACGAGCAGTACTTC
V: TRBV7-2; size: -; D: -; J: TRBJ1-1; CDR3: CASSFGTVNTEAFF; DNA: TGTGCCAGCAGCTTCGGAACAGTGAACACTGAAGCTTTCTTT
V: TRBV7-7; size: -; D: TRBD1; J: TRBJ2-7; CDR3: CASSLSQGAYEQYF; DNA: TGTGCCAGCAGCTTATCACAGGGGGCCTACGAGCAGTACTTC
V: TRBV5-1; size: -; D: -; J: TRBJ1-1; CDR3: CASSFVSTGSNTEAFF; DNA: TGCGCCAGCAGCTTTGTGTCGACAGGTTCCAACACTGAAGCTTTCTTT
V: TRBV27; size: once; D: TRBD1; J: TRBJ1-6; CDR3: CATQGGAGNSPLHF; DNA: TGTGCCACCCAGGGGGGGGCAGGGAATTCACCCCTCCACTTT
V: TRBV25-1; size: -; D: TRBD2; J: TRBJ2-3; CDR3: CASSEKGLAGGSDTQYF; DNA: TGTGCCAGCAGTGAAAAAGGACTAGCGGGGGGATCAGATACGCAGTATTTT
V: TRBV29-1; size: -; D: -; J: TRBJ1-1; CDR3: CSVVNTEAFF; DNA: TGCAGCGTTGTAAACACTGAAGCTTTCTTT
V: TRBV19; size: -; D: -; J: TRBJ1-6; CDR3: CACRLGAPVESPLHF; DNA: TGTGCCTGCCGGCTTGGGGCTCCGGTGGAGTCACCCCTCCACTTT
V: TRBV4-1; size: once; D: TRBD1; J: TRBJ2-4; CDR3: CASSQTGVVAKNIQYF; DNA: TGCGCCAGCAGCCAAACAGGGGTTGTAGCCAAAAACATTCAGTACTTC
V: TRBV6-1; size: -; D: -; J: TRBJ1-6; CDR3: CASSEESLHF; DNA: TGTGCCAGCAGTGAAGAATCCCTCCACTTT
V: TRBV5-4; size: -; D: TRBD2; J: TRBJ2-7; CDR3: CASSQTGTSSEQYF; DNA: TGTGCCAGCAGCCAAACCGGGACTAGCTCCGAGCAGTACTTC
V: TRBV1; size: -; D: -; J: TRBJ1-5; CDR3: CTSSQVLQRDRENQPQHF; DNA: TGCACCAGCAGCCAAGTTCTTCAGCGAGACAGAGAAAATCAGCCCCAGCATTTT
V: TRBV5-6; size: -; D: -; J: TRBJ1-2; CDR3: CASSTGLYGYTF; DNA: TGTGCCAGCAGCACGGGACTCTATGGCTACACCTTC
V: TRBV7-8; size: -; D: TRBD1; J: TRBJ2-5; CDR3: CASSSGTGFLPQYF; DNA: TGTGCCAGCAGCTCCGGGACAGGGTTCCTCCCCCAGTACTTC
V: TRBV2; size: -; D: TRBD2; J: TRBJ2-5; CDR3: CASSEAHIGGETQYF; DNA: TGTGCCAGCAGTGAAGCGCATATCGGGGGGGAGACCCAGTACTTC
V: TRBV19; size: -; D: TRBD1; J: TRBJ2-1; CDR3: CASSEGALYNEQFF; DNA: TGTGCCAGTAGTGAGGGGGCTCTCTACAATGAGCAGTTCTTC